The next 19 T cell receptor beta chains were all read from a single sample in a study of blood T cell repertoires in COVID-19. The protocol was immunoSEQ multiplex PCR, while the TCRdb copy is restricted to in-frame clones and leaves out a portion. This sample has 200,000 to 250,000 clones, with around 87% found just once. Specimen: PBMCs or T cells enriched from blood (not recorded which). The receptors were gathered from a woman between 50 and 59 years old who had recovered from COVID-19.

This clone has just one count. The V call is TRBV9, the J call TRBJ2-7; 12 bases match TRBD2. Germline loops: CDR1 SGDLS, CDR2 YYNGEE. J was trimmed by 6 bases and V by 1 base; bases with no gene match: 5. The CDR3 totals 15 residues. The CDR3 coding sequence is TGTGCCAGCAGCGTACTAGCGGGAGGGCAGGGCGAGCAGTACTTC. It codes for CASSVLAGGQGEQYF.

The chain has TRBV11-2 and TRBJ1-6, with 8 nucleotides matching TRBD1. J was trimmed by 5 bases and V by 8 bases; bases with no gene match: 8. The CDR3 spans 15 residues. CDR1 SGHAT and CDR2 FQNNGV come from the germline V gene. For the CDR3, the DNA is TGTGCCAGCGCCGGACAGGGTTTGAATAATTCACCCCTCCACTTT. It translates to CASAGQGLNNSPLHF.

The V and J genes are TRBV6-4 and TRBJ2-4; 12 bases line up with TRBD2. The J segment lost 3 bases and the V segment lost 5 bases, leaving 11 bases of the junction unmatched. CDR3 size: 18 residues. Germline CDR1 is MRHNA and CDR2 is SNTAGT. CDR3 DNA sequence: TGTGCCAGCAGTACCCCTCTAGCGGGAGGGCCAGTCAAAAACATTCAGTACTTC. Protein sequence: CASSTPLAGGPVKNIQYF.

The chain is built from TRBV4-2 and TRBJ2-1, with 11 nucleotides matching TRBD2. Looked up from germline, CDR1 is LGHNA and CDR2 is YNFKEQ. Trimming at V came to 1 base and at J to 8 bases, leaving 7 bases not matched to a gene. There are 16 residues in the CDR3. CDR3 protein: CASSQAGLAGGHEQFF. The DNA for the CDR3 is TGTGCCAGCAGCCAAGCAGGACTAGCGGGTGGACATGAGCAGTTCTTC.

This clone was picked up a small number of times. The chain joins TRBV2 to TRBJ1-2, with 10 nucleotides matching TRBD1. V shed 6 bases and J 1 base; nucleotides not matched to a gene: 2. Germline CDR1 SNHLY, CDR2 FYNNEI. The CDR3 length is 14 residues. CDR3 residues: CASRDRGHNYGYTF. The CDR3 DNA reads as TGTGCCAGCAGAGACAGGGGGCATAACTATGGCTACACCTTC.

Comments on this clone: At the DNA level, this CDR3 is encoded by other sequences in the same sample as well. The chain is built from TRBV3-1 (or the pseudogene TRBV3-2) and TRBJ2-1, with TRBD1 matching over 8 bases. This CDR3 has 15 residues. The germline CDR1 and CDR2 sequences are LGHDT and YNNKEL (reference sequence). After removal of 3 bases from V and 4 bases from J, the junction contained 5 bases not matched to a gene. The CDR3 loop reads CASSHRDRPYNEQFF. CDR3 nucleotide sequence: TGTGCCAGCAGCCACCGGGACAGGCCATACAATGAGCAGTTCTTC.

This clone was recorded a few times. V gene TRBV3-1 (or the pseudogene TRBV3-2) combines with J gene TRBJ1-3; no definite D call. V was cut by 5 bases and J by 5 bases, with 4 bases left in between. Germline V gene data show CDR1 as LGHDT and CDR2 as YNNKEL (reference sequence). The CDR3 has 11 residues. The CDR3 DNA reads TGTGCCAGCAGCAATAGAAACACCATATATTTT. Residues: CASSNRNTIYF.

V usage is TRBV7-8 and J usage is TRBJ1-1, with TRBD1 matching over 10 bases. The germline V gene has CDR1 SGHVS and CDR2 FQNEAQ. CDR3 size: 16 residues. Trimming at V came to 1 base and at J to 0 bases, leaving 2 bases not matched to a gene. The CDR3 sequence: CASSLGTGGMNTEAFF. The CDR3, as DNA: TGTGCCAGCAGCTTAGGGACAGGGGGTATGAACACTGAAGCTTTCTTT. Combining the CDR3 with reference TRBV7-8 and TRBJ1-1 gives the whole variable domain GAGVSQSPRYKVAKRGQDVALRCDPISGHVSLFWYQQALGQGPEFLTYFQNEAQLDKSGLPSDRFFAERPEGSVSTLKIQRTQQEDSAVYLCASSLGTGGMNTEAFFGQGTRLTVV.

This chain uses TRBV11-2 with TRBJ2-1; TRBD2 matches 10 bases. V was pared by 1 base and J by 8 bases, with 8 bases of the junction left unmatched. Germline values: CDR1 SGHAT, CDR2 FQNNGV. The CDR3 has 16 amino acids. The CDR3 coding sequence is TGTGCCAGCAGCTTAGGGCCTAGCGGGAGATCGGATGAGCAGTTCTTC. It codes for CASSLGPSGRSDEQFF.

The gene calls are TRBV28 and TRBJ2-1; 10 nucleotides match TRBD2. With 6 bases clipped from V and 5 bases from J, the junction kept 10 bases outside the gene matches. CDR1 MDHEN and CDR2 SYDVKM come from the germline V gene. CDR3 length: 16 residues. CDR3 DNA sequence: TGTGCCAGCAGCCCCATACGGACTAGCGGAGACAATGAGCAGTTCTTC. It codes for CASSPIRTSGDNEQFF.

Only a few counts were recorded for this clone. The chain has TRBV2 and TRBJ2-2; no clear D. With 7 bases removed from V and 6 bases from J, the gap between germline ends came to 15 bases. Germline V gives CDR1 SNHLY, CDR2 FYNNEI. The CDR3 consists of 14 residues. The CDR3 is CASISVDSAGELFF. CDR3 sequence (DNA): TGTGCCAGCATTTCGGTAGACTCCGCCGGGGAGCTGTTTTTT.

This chain links TRBV6-5 with TRBJ1-3; the D is unclear. Per the germline V gene, CDR1 is MNHEY and CDR2 is SVGAGI. V dropped 5 bases and J dropped 1 base, with 12 bases sitting between them. The CDR3 length is 15 residues. Written as DNA, the CDR3 is TGTGCCAGCAGTAACACTAGGGCATCTGGAAACACCATATATTTT. This gives the protein CASSNTRASGNTIYF.

This chain uses TRBV5-1 with TRBJ1-2, with D possibly being TRBD1 (6 bases). Germline values: CDR1 SGHRS, CDR2 YFSETQ. The ends were cut back, 4 bases at V and 0 bases at J, with 19 bases in the middle. This CDR3 region has 17 residues. The CDR3 protein is CASSPLARTEANYGYTF. The CDR3 nucleotides read TGCGCCAGCAGCCCCTTGGCCCGGACAGAAGCTAACTATGGCTACACCTTC.

J is TRBJ1-1 and V is TRBV18, with D maybe TRBD1 (5 bases). The CDR3 sequence is 14 residues long. V was clipped by 6 bases and J by 4 bases, with 15 bases between them. CDR1 and CDR2 from the germline V gene are KGHSH and LQKENI. The CDR3 loop is CASSPGAAATEAFF. The CDR3 nucleotides are TGTGCCAGCTCTCCTGGGGCGGCGGCCACTGAAGCTTTCTTT.

This sequence joins TRBV28 and TRBJ2-7; tentatively, D is TRBD2 (6 bases). V gave up 4 bases and J gave up 4 bases, with 14 bases separating them. The CDR3 totals 14 residues. Germline lookup yields CDR1 MDHEN and CDR2 SYDVKM. The CDR3 DNA follows: TGTGCCAGCAGTTCCCCGGGACTTCGATACGAGCAGTACTTC. Protein product: CASSSPGLRYEQYF.

This chain connects TRBV6-5 to TRBJ2-4, with 7 bases lining up with TRBD1. V trimming: 7 bases; J trimming: 10 bases; junction bases outside the gene matches: 13. Germline V gene lookup returns CDR1 MNHEY and CDR2 SVGAGI. The CDR3 spans 14 residues. Here the CDR3 reads CASMGTAGRSIQYF. For the CDR3, the DNA is TGTGCCAGCATGGGGACAGCCGGACGTTCTATTCAGTACTTC.

The CDR3 reads CASRGAGATDTQYF. DNA for the CDR3: TGTGCCAGCAGAGGGGCGGGAGCCACAGATACGCAGTATTTT. The rearrangement links TRBV7-9 to TRBJ2-3; 7 bases are shared with TRBD2. Germline trimming cut 6 bases from V and 2 bases from J; bases unmatched to any gene: 5. Germline lookup yields CDR1 SEHNR and CDR2 FQNEAQ (reference sequence). This CDR3 region has 14 residues.

V usage is TRBV7-9 and J usage is TRBJ1-2; D remains ambiguous. The CDR3 is made up of 12 amino acids. V shed 5 bases and J shed 7 bases, with 11 bases lying between them. The germline V gene encodes CDR1 SEHNR and CDR2 FQNEAQ (reference sequence). Written as DNA, the CDR3 is TGTGCCAGCAGCCTCGAGGGCCCTGGCTACACCTTC. Translating it yields CASSLEGPGYTF.

V usage is TRBV25-1 and J usage is TRBJ2-7, with a tentative D call TRBD2 (5 bases). V lost 1 base, J lost 4 bases, and 14 bases lay in between. The CDR3 spans 15 residues. Germline CDR1 is MGHDK and CDR2 is SYGVNS. CDR3 nucleotides: TGTGCCAGCAGTGAATTTCGAGGGAGTGGGTACGAGCAGTACTTC. Its protein is CASSEFRGSGYEQYF.